The next 13 T cell receptor beta chains were all read from a single sample in a study of a mutant IDH1 vaccine in newly diagnosed glioma. Described time point: baseline, week 1 (first vaccination visit). Sample treatment: pre-vaccination baseline after standard-of-care therapy. Produced via immunoSEQ multiplex PCR; TCRdb's table is partial and in-frame only. The repertoire holds about 100,000 clones, just under 80% seen once, with 7.5% in the top ten. The sequencing used PBMCs, collected from a glioma patient treated with radiotherapy, temozolomide or both. The receptor set was obtained from a man between 35 and 55 years old with glioma.

The chain links TRBV11-3 to TRBJ2-3, with D tentatively TRBD1 (6 bases). The CDR3 contains 14 residues. Germline-derived CDR1 and CDR2 are SGHNT and YENEEA. V gave up 5 bases and J gave up 2 bases, with 11 bases separating them. The chain's CDR3 is CASSRGHITDTQYF. Written as DNA, the CDR3 is TGTGCCAGCAGCAGGGGACATATCACAGATACGCAGTATTTT.

The chain is built from TRBV27 and TRBJ2-7; D not resolved. In germline, CDR1 is MNHEY, CDR2 SMNVEV (reference sequence). This CDR3 has 14 amino acids. The ends were cut back, 1 base at V and 2 bases at J, with 9 bases in the middle. The CDR3 DNA sequence: TGTGCCAGCAGTTTATTCCTAGGAGCCTACGAGCAGTACTTC. This encodes CASSLFLGAYEQYF.

In nucleotides, the CDR3 is TGTGCCAGCAGTTTATCGTCCAGCGGGGGGGCAGATACGCAGTATTTT. Its translation is CASSLSSSGGADTQYF. The chain joins TRBV27 to TRBJ2-3, with 10 bases fitting TRBD2. Germline V lookup: CDR1 MNHEY, CDR2 SMNVEV (reference sequence). This CDR3 spans 16 amino acids. The V gene end was trimmed by 0 bases and the J gene end by 4 bases; junction bases not matched to a gene: 4.

The count of this clone is one. This chain links TRBV7-9 with TRBJ2-4; D may match TRBD1 or TRBD2 (6 bases each). This CDR3 has 13 residues. Trimming took off 5 bases at V and 9 bases at J, with 14 bases between the two ends. CDR1 and CDR2 from the germline V gene are SEHNR and FQNEAQ (reference sequence). Here the CDR3 reads CASSPAPGAIQYF. CDR3 sequence (DNA): TGTGCCAGCAGCCCCGCCCCGGGGGCCATTCAGTACTTC.

The chain is built from TRBV2 and TRBJ2-2, with 10 bases aligning to TRBD1. Trimming took 4 bases from V and 6 from J; bases not matched to a gene: 14. This CDR3 is 18 amino acids long. The germline V gene has CDR1 SNHLY and CDR2 FYNNEI. CDR3 residues: CASSGNLPGQGIAGELFF. DNA for the CDR3: TGTGCCAGCAGTGGTAACTTACCGGGACAGGGGATTGCCGGGGAGCTGTTTTTT.

This chain joins TRBV5-4 and TRBJ2-7; 7 bases are a match to TRBD1. With V trimmed by 2 bases and J by 3 bases, 11 bases remained unmatched. This CDR3 spans 16 amino acids. Germline CDR1 reads SGHNT; CDR2 reads YYREEE (reference sequence). This CDR3 is CASSFGASTGRYEQYF. DNA of the CDR3: TGTGCCAGCAGCTTCGGGGCTTCGACAGGGCGCTACGAGCAGTACTTC. Complete variable domain (other parts from reference TRBV5-4 and TRBJ2-7): ETGVTQSPTHLIKTRGQQVTLRCSSQSGHNTVSWYQQALGQGPQFIFQYYREEENGRGNFPPRFSGLQFPNYSSELNVNALELDDSALYLCASSFGASTGRYEQYFGPGTRLTVT.

The V and J genes are TRBV15 and TRBJ2-4, with D perhaps TRBD1 or TRBD2 (6 bases each). The CDR3 is 16 residues long. Germline V gene sequence: CDR1 LNHNV, CDR2 YYDKDF (reference sequence). V gave up 3 bases and J gave up 0 bases, with 12 bases separating them. The CDR3, as DNA: TGTGCCACCAGCAGGGGGGGCCTTCTAGCCAAAAACATTCAGTACTTC. It specifies CATSRGGLLAKNIQYF.

The chain combines TRBV6-6 with TRBJ2-3; 7 bases are shared with TRBD1. This CDR3 is 15 amino acids long. The V segment lost 4 bases and the J segment 0 bases; nucleotides outside the gene matches: 4. Looked up from germline, CDR1 is MNHNY and CDR2 is SVGAGI (reference sequence). This CDR3 reads CASSWRQGSTDTQYF. The CDR3 nucleotides are TGTGCCAGCAGTTGGCGACAGGGTAGCACAGATACGCAGTATTTT.

The chain links TRBV21-1 to TRBJ2-3. TRBV21-1 constitutes a pseudogene. The CDR3 runs 15 residues. The CDR3, as DNA: TGTGCCAGCAGCAATCGGGGACCTAGCACAGATACGCAGTATTTT. It yields the protein CASSNRGPSTDTQYF.

The V call is TRBV19, the J call TRBJ1-2; TRBD1 is a possible D gene (6 bases). Per germline, CDR1 LNHDA and CDR2 SQIVND (reference sequence). V shed 3 bases and J shed 4 bases, with 15 bases lying between them. The CDR3 is 15 amino acids. CDR3 DNA: TGTGCCAGTAGTATTGTGCACAGGGAGACCTATGGCTACACCTTC. As protein: CASSIVHRETYGYTF.

The rearrangement uses TRBV28 and TRBJ2-3, with TRBD1 identical over 10 bases. V trimming: 4 bases; J trimming: 5 bases; junction bases outside the gene matches: 6. Germline assignment: CDR1 MDHEN and CDR2 SYDVKM. The CDR3 spans 15 residues. In nucleotides, the CDR3 is TGTGCCAGCAGTTCACCGGGACAGGGGAGAGATACGCAGTATTTT. Its translation: CASSSPGQGRDTQYF.

This clone was seen a few times. The V gene is TRBV11-2, the J gene TRBJ1-2; D uncertain. With 1 base removed from V and 4 bases from J, the gap between germline ends came to 7 bases. Germline loops: CDR1 SGHAT, CDR2 FQNNGV. This CDR3 is 13 amino acids long. CDR3 nucleotides: TGTGCCAGCAGCTTAGGTACCTCCTATGGCTACACCTTC. Translating it yields CASSLGTSYGYTF.

The chain joins TRBV6-1 to TRBJ2-1; 8 positions match TRBD1. Germline lookup yields CDR1 MNHNS and CDR2 SASEGT. With 7 bases clipped from V and 4 bases from J, the junction kept 6 bases outside the gene matches. The CDR3 is made up of 14 amino acids. The DNA for the CDR3 is TGTGCCAGCACTGGACAGGGAGTTTACAATGAGCAGTTCTTC. This translates into CASTGQGVYNEQFF.